This record covers a single T cell receptor (beta chain). Its antigen remains unknown. The CDR3 contains 15 residues. The V gene lost 0 bases and the J gene lost 1 base, with 9 bases spanning the gap. Germline loops: CDR1 LNHDA, CDR2 SQIVND (reference sequence). TCRdb reprocessed the reads with MiXCR, giving one entry per CDR3 protein. The sample lists around 900,000 distinct CDR3 sequences; around 30% were seen once. The data were taken from a study of T cell repertoires in cytomegalovirus infection. As for the study in general: In the study, CMV epitopes included recently identified HLA-C-restricted and well-studied HLA-B-restricted ones. The public TCR beta signatures pointed to both CMV infection and matching HLA type. Points from the study as a whole: Carriage of CMV together with the relevant HLA was identifiable through cumulative public TCR beta family frequency. What dominated the ex vivo response were HLA-C-restricted CMV-specific TCR beta clonotypes.

This sequence originates from a human donor in good health (CMV status not recorded). Some clones in this sample may be carry-over from other donors' samples. Sequencing used cultured CD8+ T cells from PBMCs, obtained from culture after CMV antigen stimulation. The rearrangement links TRBV19 to TRBJ1-1, with D unresolved. The CDR3 bases are TGTGCCAGTAGTATAGATCATACCTCGAACACTGAAGCTTTCTTT. It encodes CASSIDHTSNTEAFF.